Listed below are T cell receptor beta chains from one sample, sequenced in a study of cytomegalovirus exposure and HLA in healthy donors. Clones were read by immunoSEQ multiplex PCR, and TCRdb kept only the in-frame ones, dropping some. The table includes roughly 120,000 clones, 8.5% detected once. Sequences were obtained from PBMCs. Receptor source: a man in his forties in good health and CMV-seronegative. CDR3s include the opening cysteine and the closing phenylalanine or tryptophan. D genes are given only for firm matches. Clone size, where shown, is once, few, many, or a class for clones that have expanded.

>TRBV6-5|few|TRBJ2-2|-
TGTGCCAGCAGTTACGGGCGGGCCCCGCGGACCGGGGAGCTGTTTTTT
CASSYGRAPRTGELFF
>TRBV28|-|TRBJ2-2|TRBD1
TGTGCCAGCTCGGACAGGGCGAACACCGGGGAGCTGTTTTTT
CASSDRANTGELFF
>TRBV9|once|TRBJ1-4|-
TGTGCCAGCAGCGCATCACTGGGACAAGTAAATGAAAAACTGTTTTTT
CASSASLGQVNEKLFF
>TRBV7-8|few|TRBJ1-1|TRBD1
TGTGCCAGCAGCCCTCGGACAGGAAAAGCTTTCTTT
CASSPRTGKAFF
>TRBV5-6|few|TRBJ1-2|TRBD1
TGTGCCAGCAGTTCAGGGGGCTTAGCTAACTATGGCTACACCTTC
CASSSGGLANYGYTF
>TRBV16|-|TRBJ1-5|-
TGTGCCAGCAGCCAAAACCCAGAGGGTCAGCCCCAGCATTTT
CASSQNPEGQPQHF
>TRBV6-4|-|TRBJ2-1|TRBD2
TGTGCCAGCAGCGAACTAGCGGGGGGGCCCTATGAGCAGTTCTTC
CASSELAGGPYEQFF
>TRBV11-2|few|TRBJ1-2|TRBD1
TGTGCCAGCAGCCAGGGACAGGGGGCGTATGGCTACACCTTC
CASSQGQGAYGYTF
>TRBV5-1|-|TRBJ2-2|-
TGCGCCAGCGTCAGTGGAGGGAGTGGGACCGGGGAGCTGTTTTTT
CASVSGGSGTGELFF
>TRBV2|-|TRBJ1-3|-
TGTGCCACAACCTGGGCCGAAAGAAACACCATATATTTT
CATTWAERNTIYF
>TRBV19|few|TRBJ1-2|-
TGTGCCAGTAGTATCGCAGGGTATGGCTACACCTTC
CASSIAGYGYTF
>TRBV10-3|-|TRBJ2-7|TRBD1
TGTGCCATCAGTGAGACCCGGGACAGGTCCTACGAGCAGTACTTC
CAISETRDRSYEQYF
>TRBV29-1|-|TRBJ2-1|-
TGCAGCGTTGAGGGGGCAAGCTCCTACAATGAGCAGTTCTTC
CSVEGASSYNEQFF
>TRBV4-2|-|TRBJ2-7|TRBD2
TGTGCCAGCAGCCAAGAGCCTAGCGGGGGTTACGAGCAGTACTTC
CASSQEPSGGYEQYF
>TRBV10-3|few|TRBJ2-3|-
TGTGCCATCAGCTTATTGACAGGGACTAGCACAGATACGCAGTATTTT
CAISLLTGTSTDTQYF
>TRBV5-1|few|TRBJ1-3|-
TGCGCCAGCAGCTTGGATGAGACAGCCTCTACTCTCTCTGGAAACACCATATATTTT
CASSLDETASTLSGNTIYF
>TRBV7-6|-|TRBJ1-5|TRBD1
TGTGCCAGCAGCCGTGAAGCCGCGGGACAGATGGGCAATCAGCCCCAGCATTTT
CASSREAAGQMGNQPQHF
>TRBV11-2|-|TRBJ2-5|-
TGTGCCAGCAGCTTACGAGAGACCCAGTACTTC
CASSLRETQYF
>TRBV5-1|-|TRBJ2-2|-
TGCGCCAGCAGCAATAGTGGTACCGGGGAGCTGTTTTTT
CASSNSGTGELFF
>TRBV7-8|-|TRBJ2-7|-
TGTGCCAGCAGCTTAGACAGGGTCCCCTACGAGCAGTACTTC
CASSLDRVPYEQYF
>TRBV2|-|TRBJ1-5|-
TGTGCCAGCAGAAACGGACAGTTTAGCAATCAGCCCCAGCATTTT
CASRNGQFSNQPQHF
>TRBV4-3|few|TRBJ2-2|-
TGCGCCAGCAGCCCCAGGGGACCGGCTTCCGGGGAGCTGTTTTTT
CASSPRGPASGELFF
>TRBV6-1|-|TRBJ2-7|-
TGTGCCACCGACTCGATGGGCGGGGAGCAGTACTTC
CATDSMGGEQYF
>TRBV4-1|few|TRBJ2-7|TRBD1
TGCGCCAGCAGCCATCTACAGGGGCCCTACGAGCAGTACTTC
CASSHLQGPYEQYF
>TRBV19|-|TRBJ2-5|TRBD2
TGTGCCAGTAGTATAGAGGGACTAGCGGGCCCGTACCAAGAGACCCAGTACTTC
CASSIEGLAGPYQETQYF
>TRBV15|-|TRBJ1-2|TRBD1
TGTGCCACCAGTTCCATCCCGGGACAGGGGGCCTATGGCTACACCTTC
CATSSIPGQGAYGYTF
>TRBV27|few|TRBJ1-2|TRBD1
TGTGCCAGCAGGGACAGGGGGCCGGGTGGCTACACCTTC
CASRDRGPGGYTF
>TRBV28|few|TRBJ2-1|-
TGTGCCAGCAGTCCCTCCGCTAGCGCTGAGCAGTTCTTC
CASSPSASAEQFF
>TRBV6-6|-|TRBJ1-5|-
TGTGCCAGCAGTTCGGGGGGCGCGAGCAATCAGCCCCAGCATTTT
CASSSGGASNQPQHF
>TRBV7-9|-|TRBJ2-1|TRBD2
TGTGCCAGCAGCTTAGGGGGGGGTGAGCAGTTCTTC
CASSLGGGEQFF
>TRBV9|-|TRBJ2-5|TRBD1
TGTGCCAGCAGCCCCCGGGACAGGTACCAAGAGACCCAGTACTTC
CASSPRDRYQETQYF
>TRBV7-2|few|TRBJ1-1|-
TGTGCCAGCAGCTTAGCTCTCGGGGTCACTGAAGCTTTCTTT
CASSLALGVTEAFF
>TRBV5-1|-|TRBJ1-2|-
TGCGCCAGCAGTCTTACCGGGACTGATTACAACTATGGCTACACCTTC
CASSLTGTDYNYGYTF
>TRBV4-2|-|TRBJ2-5|-
TGTGCCAGCAGCCAAGATCGCAGCGAACAAGAGACCCAGTACTTC
CASSQDRSEQETQYF
>TRBV5-1|few|TRBJ1-3|-
TGCGCCAGCAGCTTGGGTTCAGGCTCTGGAAACACCATATATTTT
CASSLGSGSGNTIYF
>TRBV7-2|few|TRBJ2-3|-
TGTGCCAGCAGCCAAAATGCGGTTGGGACAGATACGCAGTATTTT
CASSQNAVGTDTQYF
>TRBV5-1|-|TRBJ1-1|-
TGCGCCAGCAGCCCTACAGGTGACACTGAAGCTTTCTTT
CASSPTGDTEAFF
>TRBV11-2|few|TRBJ2-7|-
TGTGCCAGCAGCTTAGGACCGATAAAGATCGGGGAGCAGTACTTC
CASSLGPIKIGEQYF
>TRBV1|-|TRBJ2-1|-
TGCACCAGCAGCTGCCATAGGGGGCGCATCAATGGGCAGTTCTTC
CTSSCHRGRINGQFF
>TRBV6-5|few|TRBJ1-5|-
TGTGCCAGCAAAACCGACAGGAACAATCAGCCCCAGCATTTT
CASKTDRNNQPQHF
>TRBV9|-|TRBJ2-3|TRBD2
TGTGCCAGCAGCGTAGGACTAGCTGGCACAGATACGCAGTATTTT
CASSVGLAGTDTQYF
>TRBV6-5|-|TRBJ1-5|-
TGTGCCAGCAGTTCTGCAGGGCAGCCCCAGCATTTT
CASSSAGQPQHF
>TRBV28|-|TRBJ2-5|-
TGTGCCAGCAGTAACAGGGGGGGGACCCAGTACTTC
CASSNRGGTQYF
>TRBV6-5|-|TRBJ2-7|TRBD2
TGTGCCAGCAGCCGGGAGGGCGAGCAGTACTTC
CASSREGEQYF
>TRBV5-4|-|TRBJ1-3|-
TGTGCCAGCAGCCCGGAGGCACCCTTTGCTGGAAACACCATATATTTT
CASSPEAPFAGNTIYF
>TRBV30|-|TRBJ2-5|-
TGTGCCTGGAGTGGGGGGGGGCTTTGGACCCAGTACTTC
CAWSGGGLWTQYF
>TRBV25-1|few|TRBJ2-5|-
TGTGCCAGCAGCCTGACAGGGACTCTAGAGACCCAGTACTTC
CASSLTGTLETQYF
>TRBV14|few|TRBJ1-1|TRBD1
TGTGCCAGCAGCCAAGACCCTGGACAGGTTTACACTGAAGCTTTCTTT
CASSQDPGQVYTEAFF
>TRBV19|-|TRBJ2-7|-
TGTGCCAGTAGTATAGCGGGAACCTACGAGCAGTACTTC
CASSIAGTYEQYF
>TRBV4-1|few|TRBJ2-7|TRBD1
TGCGCCAGCAGCCCTGGACAGGGGGCCTCCTACGAGCAGTACTTC
CASSPGQGASYEQYF
>TRBV4-3|-|TRBJ1-4|TRBD1
TGCGCCAGCAGCCAAGTCCCGGGACAGGGGTGGGAGGAAAAACTGTTTTTT
CASSQVPGQGWEEKLFF
>TRBV6-4|-|TRBJ2-6|-
TGTGCCAGCAGTGACAACTCTGGGGCCAACGTCATGACTTTT
CASSDNSGANVMTF
>TRBV11-2|few|TRBJ2-3|-
TGTGCCAGCAGTTCAACAGGCCACGCGAATACGCAGTATTTT
CASSSTGHANTQYF
>TRBV19|-|TRBJ1-4|-
TGTGCCAGTAGTACCCAGGGTGGGACTAATGAAAAACTGTTTTTT
CASSTQGGTNEKLFF
>TRBV5-4|-|TRBJ1-1|TRBD1
TGTGCCAGCAGCTTGGAGCTAACAGGGGAGAGAGCTGAAGCTTTCTTT
CASSLELTGERAEAFF
>TRBV7-2|few|TRBJ2-3|-
TGTGCCAGCAGCTTAGCGCCTGGACTGATCACAGATACGCAGTATTTT
CASSLAPGLITDTQYF
>TRBV5-1|few|TRBJ2-7|-
TGCGCCAGCAGCTTGGTGGCAGGAAATTACCTTGAGCAGTACTTC
CASSLVAGNYLEQYF